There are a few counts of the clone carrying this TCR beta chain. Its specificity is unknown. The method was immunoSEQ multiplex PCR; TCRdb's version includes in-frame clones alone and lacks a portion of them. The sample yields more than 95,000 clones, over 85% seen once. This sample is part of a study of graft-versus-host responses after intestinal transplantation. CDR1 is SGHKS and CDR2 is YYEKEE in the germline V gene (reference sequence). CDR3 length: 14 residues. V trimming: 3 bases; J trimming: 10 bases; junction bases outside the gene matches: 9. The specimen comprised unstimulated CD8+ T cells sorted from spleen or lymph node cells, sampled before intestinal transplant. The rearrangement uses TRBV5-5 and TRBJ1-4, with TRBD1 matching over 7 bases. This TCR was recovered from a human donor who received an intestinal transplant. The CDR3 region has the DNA TGTGCCAGCAGCTGGACCGGGACAGAAGGAAAACTGTTTTTT. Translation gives CASSWTGTEGKLFF.